This T cell receptor beta chain was recorded in a study of Graves' ophthalmopathy and Graves' hyperthyroidism. RNA served as the template for amplifying TCR beta CDR3 regions. RT-PCR with HTBI primers came first, then second-round multiplex PCR. MiXCR was run by TCRdb on the multiplex PCR reads, yielding one entry per CDR3 protein. Altogether almost 400,000 distinct CDR3 sequences are present, around 17% being singletons, with the ten largest covering 1.5% to 2%. Concerning this clonotype: Its specificity is not known.

Overall study results and limits: The majority of expanded thyroid clonotypes above 0.001 frequency also occurred in blood.

The trim removed 5 bases at V and 3 bases at J, leaving 7 bases unmatched. This CDR3 comprises 16 residues. Germline values: CDR1 SGHVS, CDR2 FQNEAQ. The sample consisted of peripheral blood. This receptor was taken from a woman younger than 35 with Graves' ophthalmopathy. The V gene is TRBV7-8, the J gene TRBJ2-2, with TRBD2 identical over 9 bases. The CDR3 nucleotides read TGTGCCAGCAGCCCTCGCCAGCGGGAGGACACCGGGGAGCTGTTTTTT. Its translation is CASSPRQREDTGELFF.